This T cell receptor beta chain was retrieved from a study of shared clonotypes between healthy human individuals. Study-level points and caveats: The small donor group covered limited genetic and exposure diversity.

Turning to this clone: The antigen is undetermined.

Produced via immunoSEQ multiplex PCR; TCRdb's table is partial and in-frame only. The sample lists millions of clones, roughly 95% occurring once. Positive CCR7 selection of CD45RO-negative cells yielded the naive CD8 cells, and terminally differentiated effector memory CD45RA+ cells were excluded. There are 16 residues in the CDR3. The germline V gene encodes CDR1 SGDLS and CDR2 YYNGEE. Trimming cost V 0 bases and J 3 bases, with 15 bases left between them. The J gene is TRBJ2-5, the V gene TRBV9, with a possible D match to TRBD2 (8 bases). The sample was naive CD8+ T cells sorted from blood. This receptor was taken from a man younger than 35 in good health. CDR3 nucleotide sequence: TGTGCCAGCAGCGTAGGCCAGGGGGGACTAGAAGAGACCCAGTACTTC. Translating gives CASSVGQGGLEETQYF.